The 17 T cell receptor beta chains below come from one sample, sequenced in a study of blood T cells in healthy people across ages. Through a sample-barcoded 5' primer and a J-beta primer mix, a second PCR was run for about 7 to 12 cycles. One entry per CDR3 protein results from TCRdb running MiXCR on the 5' RACE reads. The table lists fewer than 900,000 distinct CDR3 sequences, 49% of them singletons, with under 35% in the top ten. What was sequenced was blood. These receptor sequences come from a woman in her sixties in good health.

This clonotype has a handful of counts. This is likely a read error, given that the CDR3 carries no conserved phenylalanine or tryptophan at its end. The DNA is omitted, as the CDR3 cannot be located on it reliably, and the CDR3 follows TCRdb's listing. V gene TRBV7-9 combines with J gene TRBJ2-1; the D call in the table, TRBD2, was not verified against the DNA. Germline assignment: CDR1 SEHNR and CDR2 FQNEAQ (reference sequence). The CDR3 totals 18 residues, both ends included. The CDR3: CASSFESRRPLEGYTFGS.

This clonotype turned up a few times. The chain uses TRBV12-3 or TRBV12-4 and TRBJ2-7; 8 bases line up with TRBD2. The CDR3 has 16 amino acids. V lost 6 bases, J lost 1 base, and 11 bases stayed unmatched. The CDR3 reads CASSPGGASLSYEQYF. CDR3 bases: TGTGCCAGCAGCCCCGGGGGGGCTTCCCTTTCCTACGAGCAGTACTTC.

A remark on this clonotype: A much more abundant neighbour one base away suggests this may be a read error. The chain recombines TRBV5-1 with TRBJ2-7, with D possibly being TRBD1 (6 bases). The germline gives CDR1 SGHRS, CDR2 YFSETQ. Trimming stripped 4 bases from V and 3 bases from J, with 14 bases between. This CDR3 contains 14 residues. CDR3 sequence reads: CASSIGQPSYEQYF. CDR3 coding DNA: TGCGCCAGCAGCATCGGACAGCCCAGCTACGAGCAGTACTTC.

This clonotype has just one count. A much larger clone lies a single base off, so this may be a read error. The gene calls are TRBV4-2 and TRBJ1-4; D is ambiguous. Germline CDR1 and CDR2: LGHNA and YNFKEQ. CDR3 length: 16 residues. V lost 2 bases and J 4 bases, leaving 14 bases between the germline ends. The CDR3 nucleotides are TGTGCCAGCAGCCAACATTATCAAATCTATAATGAAAAACTGTTTTTT. This translates into CASSQHYQIYNEKLFF.

This clonotype was detected many times. This chain connects TRBV28 to TRBJ2-4, with D unresolved. Trimming pared 2 bases from V and 8 bases from J, leaving 16 bases between. Germline CDR1 is MDHEN and CDR2 is SYDVKM. The CDR3 is 15 residues long. DNA for the CDR3: TGTGCCAGCAGTTTAGTTCCCCAAAGCGAACACATTCAGTACTTC. Translating gives CASSLVPQSEHIQYF. The whole variable domain, remainder taken from reference TRBV28 and TRBJ2-4, is DVKVTQSSRYLVKRTGEKVFLECVQDMDHENMFWYRQDPGLGLRLIYFSYDVKMKEKGDIPEGYSVSREKKERFSLILESASTNQTSMYLCASSLVPQSEHIQYFGAGTRLSVL.

As concerns this clonotype: Since no conserved phenylalanine or tryptophan closes the CDR3, a read error is the likely cause. The chain uses TRBV20-1 and TRBJ2-7; the match to TRBD2 covers 7 bases. With V trimmed by 8 bases and J by 1 base, 14 bases remained unmatched. This CDR3 comprises 15 residues. CDR1 is DFQATT, CDR2 SNEGSKA, per germline (reference sequence). The CDR3 bases are TGCAGTACCAATACAAGGACTAGGCAGTCCTACGAGCAGTACCTC. It yields the protein CSTNTRTRQSYEQYL.

The J gene is TRBJ2-7, the V gene TRBV25-1; 9 bases fit TRBD1. The better agreement between TRBJ2-5 and the DNA end casts doubt on the J call. The CDR3 consists of 14 residues. Germline values: CDR1 MGHDK, CDR2 SYGVNS. CDR3 nucleotides: TGTGCCAGCAGTTACGGGACAGGGACACGGACCCAGTACTTC. Amino acid sequence: CASSYGTGTRTQYF.

The chain links TRBV7-2 to TRBJ2-5; D unresolved. The CDR3 length is 13 residues. V was cut by 5 bases and J by 4 bases, with 11 bases left in between. Germline CDR1 and CDR2: SGHTA and FQGNSA. The DNA of the CDR3 is TGTGCCAGCAGCCCACGCCCCGCAGAGACCCAGTACTTC. Residues: CASSPRPAETQYF. Full variable domain (remainder filled in from reference TRBV7-2 and TRBJ2-5): GAGVSQSPSNKVTEKGKDVELRCDPISGHTALYWYRQSLGQGLEFLIYFQGNSAPDKSGLPSDRFSAERTGGSVSTLTIQRTQQEDSAVYLCASSPRPAETQYFGPGTRLLVL.

The rearrangement joins TRBV20-1 to TRBJ2-1; 10 positions match TRBD2. The germline V gene encodes CDR1 DFQATT and CDR2 SNEGSKA (reference sequence). The CDR3 has 15 residues. V lost 3 bases to trimming and J lost 9 bases; unmatched junction nucleotides: 11. CDR3 sequence: CSARSPSGRGSEQFF. CDR3 DNA sequence: TGCAGTGCTAGGTCTCCTAGCGGGAGAGGTTCTGAGCAGTTCTTC.

This clonotype was seen at least ten times. Given a much more abundant clone one base away, this may be a read error. J is TRBJ2-7 and V is TRBV9; D is uncertain. CDR1 is SGDLS, CDR2 YYNGEE, per germline. The CDR3 contains 14 residues. With 5 bases removed from V and 4 bases from J, the gap between germline ends came to 16 bases. CDR3 coding DNA: TGTGCCAGCAGTGTTGGCTCCGGTTCTTACGAGCAGTACTTC. This gives the protein CASSVGSGSYEQYF.

V usage is TRBV6-1 and J usage is TRBJ1-2; 9 bases are a match to TRBD1. The CDR3 is 12 amino acids. V shed 10 bases, J shed 6 bases, and the junction held 6 bases outside the gene matches. CDR1 and CDR2 from the germline V gene are MNHNS and SASEGT. CDR3 protein: CATQGAWDGYTF. In nucleotides, the CDR3 is TGTGCCACACAGGGGGCTTGGGATGGCTACACCTTC.

This clonotype was counted between two and nine times. This chain connects TRBV10-3 to TRBJ1-2, with 8 bases that match TRBD1. Losses at the gene ends were 11 bases for V and 2 bases for J; bases not matched to a gene: 1. The CDR3 covers 11 residues. The germline V gene encodes CDR1 ENHRY and CDR2 SYGVKD. The CDR3 is CAGQGNYGYTF. CDR3 nucleotide sequence: TGTGCCGGACAGGGAAACTATGGCTACACCTTC.

This clonotype has at least ten counts. V is TRBV29-1 and J is TRBJ2-7; 8 bases fit TRBD2. The CDR3 runs 12 residues. J gave up 4 bases and V 4 bases, and 3 bases lay outside the gene matches. CDR1 is SQVTM, CDR2 ANQGSEA, per germline. CDR3 bases: TGCAGCGTTGCGGGAGGGCCGTACGAGCAGTACTTC. As protein: CSVAGGPYEQYF.

There are a few counts of this clonotype. The J gene is TRBJ1-2, the V gene TRBV6-2 or TRBV6-3, with D possibly TRBD1 on 5 matching bases. The CDR3 is 13 amino acids. Trimming cost V 3 bases and J 2 bases, with 7 bases left between them. Per the germline V gene, CDR1 is MNHEY and CDR2 is SVGEGT. CDR3 sequence reads: CASSYRDNYGYTF. CDR3 bases: TGTGCCAGCAGTTATCGGGACAACTATGGCTACACCTTC.

This clonotype has only a few counts. Its ends do not fully match the called genes, so a read error is possible. The rearrangement links TRBV5-1 to TRBJ2-1; 10 bases align to TRBD2. The CDR3 spans 15 residues. The germline V gene encodes CDR1 SGHRS and CDR2 YFSETQ. The DNA of the CDR3 is TGCGCCAACAGCACCGGACTAGCGGATTACAATGAGCAGTTCTTC. Encoded protein: CANSTGLADYNEQFF.

V usage is TRBV24-1 and J usage is TRBJ2-5, with 8 nucleotides matching TRBD1. CDR3 length equals 15 residues. Germline CDR1 is KGHDR and CDR2 is SFDVKD. J gave up 4 bases and V 4 bases, and 7 bases lay outside the gene matches. The CDR3 loop is CATSDPRGRGETQYF. The DNA of the CDR3 is TGTGCCACCAGTGACCCCAGGGGGCGGGGAGAGACCCAGTACTTC.

This clonotype was found once. The V call is TRBV28, the J call TRBJ2-3; 14 bases line up with TRBD2. CDR3 length: 15 residues. The ends lost 7 bases at V and 7 bases at J; junction bases unmatched: 7. Germline loops: CDR1 MDHEN, CDR2 SYDVKM. CDR3 amino acids: CASNPGTSGRHTQYF. The DNA of the CDR3 is TGTGCCAGCAACCCCGGGACTAGCGGGAGACATACGCAGTATTTT. Looking up the rest from reference TRBV28 and TRBJ2-3 gives the full variable domain: DVKVTQSSRYLVKRTGEKVFLECVQDMDHENMFWYRQDPGLGLRLIYFSYDVKMKEKGDIPEGYSVSREKKERFSLILESASTNQTSMYLCASNPGTSGRHTQYFGPGTRLTVL.